The clone carrying this T cell receptor beta chain appeared many times. No antigen is known for it. The hyperthyroidism was newly diagnosed and had lasted under 2 months; the patients were aged 18 to 65. PBMCs were collected from an approximately 9.2 ml volume of fresh peripheral blood. These data belong to a study of T cells in Graves' hyperthyroidism and ophthalmopathy. Per the germline V gene, CDR1 is DFQATT and CDR2 is SNEGSKA (reference sequence). The CDR3 extends over 15 amino acids. The junction had 8 bases not matched to a gene; V was cut back by 7 bases and J by 0 bases. Regarding the study as a whole: Most thyroid clonotypes expanded above 0.001 appeared in blood too. Ophthalmopathy was identified by the model a median around 6.9 months ahead of onset.

The CDR3 regions of TCR beta were amplified from RNA transcripts. First-round RT-PCR with HTBI primers amplified the TCR CDR3 region. TCRdb itself ran the multiplex PCR reads through MiXCR, one entry per CDR3 protein. This table has some 560,000 distinct CDR3 sequences, 15% to 18% appearing once. Sequencing was carried out using blood. The TCR was taken from a woman in her 30s with Graves' hyperthyroidism. The chain recombines TRBV20-1 with TRBJ2-1, with 8 nucleotides matching TRBD2. The CDR3 loop reads CSVLGGTSSYNEQFF. The CDR3 DNA follows: TGCAGTGTCCTGGGCGGGACTAGCTCCTACAATGAGCAGTTCTTC.